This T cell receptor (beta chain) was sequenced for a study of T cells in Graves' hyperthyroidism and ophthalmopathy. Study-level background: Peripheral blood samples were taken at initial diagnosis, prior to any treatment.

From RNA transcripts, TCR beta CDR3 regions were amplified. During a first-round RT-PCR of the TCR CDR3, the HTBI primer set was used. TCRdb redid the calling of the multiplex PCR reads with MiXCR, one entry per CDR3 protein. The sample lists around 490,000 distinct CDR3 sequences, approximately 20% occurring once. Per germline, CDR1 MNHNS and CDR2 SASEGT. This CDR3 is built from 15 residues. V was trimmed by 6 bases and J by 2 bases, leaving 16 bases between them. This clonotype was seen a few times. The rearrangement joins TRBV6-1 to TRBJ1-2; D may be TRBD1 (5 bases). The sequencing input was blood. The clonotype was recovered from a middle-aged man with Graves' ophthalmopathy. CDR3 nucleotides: TGTGCCAGCAGCCTCATAGCGGGGGGGAACTATGGCTACACCTTC. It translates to CASSLIAGGNYGYTF.